This TCR beta chain was found in a study of blood T cell repertoires in COVID-19. In the study overall: Nucleic acid was either cDNA or gDNA, and it came from T cells, B-cell-depleted T cells, or PBMCs.

The assay was immunoSEQ multiplex PCR, and TCRdb's table has in-frame clones only and misses some. The profile shows hundreds of thousands of clones, about 85% of them singletons. The origin of this receptor is a woman aged 18 to 35 who had recovered from COVID-19. The sample taken for sequencing was peripheral blood.

The CDR3, as DNA: TGTGCCAGCTTTTTTGGGGTCAGGGGCGTCTACGAGCAGTACTTC. Protein: CASFFGVRGVYEQYF. This chain connects TRBV6-6 to TRBJ2-7; possibly TRBD1 for D (6 bases). V lost 8 bases, J lost 3 bases, and 20 bases lay in between. Per the germline V gene, CDR1 is MNHNY and CDR2 is SVGAGI (reference sequence). The CDR3 extends over 15 amino acids.